This TCR beta chain is drawn from a study of T-cell memory formation after mild COVID-19. Across the whole study: Clusters were largely donor specific. Study conclusions and caveats: Among CD4+ contracting clones, most were CM and EM, and CD8+ ones EMRA.

As regards this clonotype: Antigen unknown.

TCRdb re-called the 5' RACE reads through MiXCR, storing one row per CDR3 protein. The sample consists of about 430,000 distinct CDR3 sequences, over 15% of them appearing once. CDR3 length equals 14 residues. Germline V gives CDR1 SGHRS, CDR2 YFSETQ. The V gene lost 4 bases and the J gene lost 4 bases, with 14 bases spanning the gap. This clonotype was obtained from a man aged 18 to 29 who had mild COVID-19 (a few samples of this study predate the infection). Cell type and time point are not known. Specimen: PBMCs or a T cell subset sorted from them (not recorded which). The V and J genes are TRBV5-1 and TRBJ1-2; D is unresolved. The CDR3 loop reads CASSPGEWSYGYTF. The CDR3 bases are TGCGCCAGCAGCCCGGGAGAGTGGAGCTATGGCTACACCTTC.